The 5 T cell receptor beta chains given below trace back to one sample, sequenced in a study of CD8+CD57+ T cells in acquired aplastic anemia. Selection for sequencing was limited to patients who had shown CD8+CD57+ cell expansion by flow cytometry. TCR beta VDJ and CDR3 were profiled, and genomic DNA was the template. TCRdb re-called the reads with MiXCR, one entry per CDR3 protein. The sample has 160,000 or so distinct CDR3 sequences, over 40% seen once. Sample: sorted CD4+, CD8+, or CD8+CD57+ T cells (not recorded which) from PBMCs. These receptors all stem from a human donor with aplastic anemia.

The chain has TRBV20-1 and TRBJ1-1; the match to TRBD1 covers 10 bases. The CDR3 has 15 amino acids. The germline V gene has CDR1 DFQATT and CDR2 SNEGSKA (reference sequence). V lost 5 bases to trimming and J lost 10 bases; unmatched junction nucleotides: 16. The CDR3 spells CSAFDPSGTGARAFF. Here the CDR3 DNA reads TGCAGTGCTTTCGACCCGTCCGGGACAGGGGCTAGAGCTTTCTTT.

The chain carries TRBV15 and TRBJ2-7; 7 nucleotides line up with TRBD1. The CDR3 length is 15 residues. J gave up 2 bases and V 0 bases, and 4 bases lay outside the gene matches. The germline V gene has CDR1 LNHNV and CDR2 YYDKDF (reference sequence). As DNA, the CDR3 is TGTGCCACCAGCAGAGAGTATGGGACAGCCTACGAGCAGTACTTC. Translated, it gives CATSREYGTAYEQYF.

Points on this clonotype: A much larger clone lies one base from this, so it may be a read error. This chain links TRBV9 with TRBJ2-1, with 9 bases aligning to TRBD2. The trim removed 7 bases at V and 3 bases at J, leaving 8 bases unmatched. Germline V gene lookup returns CDR1 SGDLS and CDR2 YYNGEE. CDR3 size: 15 residues. DNA for the CDR3: TGTGCCAGCGGCGCGGGAGGGCCTAACTACAATGAGCAGTTCTTC. Protein: CASGAGGPNYNEQFF. The whole variable domain, filled in from reference TRBV9 and TRBJ2-1, reads DSGVTQTPKHLITATGQRVTLRCSPRSGDLSVYWYQQSLDQGLQFLIQYYNGEERAKGNILERFSAQQFPDLHSELNLSSLELGDSALYFCASGAGGPNYNEQFFGPGTRLTVL.

In regard to this clonotype: This may arise from a read error, as a much more abundant clone is one base away. This chain uses TRBV10-3 with TRBJ1-1; possible D gene TRBD1, 5 bases. Trimming pared 5 bases from V and 7 bases from J, leaving 11 bases between. Germline V gene lookup returns CDR1 ENHRY and CDR2 SYGVKD. CDR3 size: 12 residues. As DNA, the CDR3 is TGTGCCATCAGTTACTCAACAGGTGAAGCTTTCTTT. Protein product: CAISYSTGEAFF.

This clonotype came up many times. V and J are TRBV12-3 or TRBV12-4 and TRBJ1-1, with D unresolved. The length of the CDR3 is 12 residues. V lost 2 bases, J lost 5 bases, and 6 bases lay in between. The CDR3 nucleotides read TGTGCCAGCAGTTTAACGGAGACTGAAGCTTTCTTT. The encoded protein is CASSLTETEAFF.